These 17 T cell receptor beta chains originate from one sample sequenced in a study of identical twins. TCRdb ran MiXCR on the 5' RACE reads and lists one entry per CDR3 protein. The repertoire has hundreds of thousands of distinct CDR3 sequences, 5.5% to 7% of them found once; the top ten carry around 3.4%. The data were also submitted as part of a second study, on yellow fever vaccine responses in identical twins.

The sequenced material came from memory (CD45RO+) T cells sorted from blood. The receptors come from a woman under 30 in good health.

This chain links TRBV27 with TRBJ2-3; D is unresolved. CDR1 and CDR2 (germline): MNHEY, SMNVEV (reference sequence). Trimming removed 6 bases from V and 3 bases from J, with 10 bases in between. The CDR3 consists of 13 residues. The CDR3 DNA reads as TGTGCCAGCAGCCGTGTCAAGACAGATACGCAGTATTTT. This codes for CASSRVKTDTQYF.

This clonotype was found many times. In DNA form, the CDR3 reads TGTGCCACCAGCAGAGACGGGGGCAGGGTTGCTGAAGCTTTCTTT. Its translation: CATSRDGGRVAEAFF. The chain joins TRBV15 to TRBJ1-1; maybe TRBD1 (6 bases). V shed 0 bases and J shed 6 bases, with 14 bases lying between them. The CDR3 totals 15 residues. The germline CDR1 and CDR2 sequences are LNHNV and YYDKDF (reference sequence).

The chain couples TRBV11-3 to TRBJ1-2; D is ambiguous. Germline V gives CDR1 SGHNT, CDR2 YENEEA. V lost 5 bases, J lost 8 bases, and 18 bases lay in between. This CDR3 has 14 residues. As DNA, the CDR3 is TGTGCCAGCAGCCCCGCCACAGTGTTGGGCGGCTACACCTTC. Protein product: CASSPATVLGGYTF. The variable domain in full, completed from reference TRBV11-3 and TRBJ1-2, reads EAGVVQSPRYKIIEKKQPVAFWCNPISGHNTLYWYLQNLGQGPELLIRYENEEAVDDSQLPKDRFSAERLKGVDSTLKIQPAELGDSAVYLCASSPATVLGGYTFGSGTRLTVV.

This clonotype was seen at least ten times. V and J are TRBV20-1 and TRBJ2-1; TRBD1 is a possible D gene (6 bases). The CDR3 spans 14 residues. Trimming took 6 bases from V and 5 from J, leaving 17 bases between them. Germline loops: CDR1 DFQATT, CDR2 SNEGSKA (reference sequence). The CDR3 sequence is CSAPLEGDHNEQFF. Here the CDR3 DNA reads TGCAGTGCCCCCCTCGAGGGGGATCACAATGAGCAGTTCTTC.

This clonotype came up a few times. V usage is TRBV5-1 and J usage is TRBJ2-7, with 8 nucleotides matching TRBD2. In germline, CDR1 is SGHRS, CDR2 YFSETQ. Trimming removed 6 bases from V and 5 bases from J; junction bases left unmatched: 13. This CDR3 has 15 residues. CDR3 amino acids: CASTWSTSGTHEQYF. CDR3 coding DNA: TGCGCCAGCACCTGGTCCACTAGCGGAACCCACGAGCAGTACTTC.

This chain connects TRBV29-1 to TRBJ2-1, with TRBD1 identical over 8 bases. This CDR3 region has 14 residues. The V and J ends lost 7 bases and 9 bases, in that order; junction bases with no gene match: 14. Germline V gives CDR1 SQVTM, CDR2 ANQGSEA. The CDR3 is CSAPRTGFSGEQFF. As DNA, the CDR3 is TGCAGCGCTCCGAGGACAGGGTTCTCCGGTGAGCAGTTCTTC.

In this sample, this clonotype turned up a few times. This chain uses TRBV3-1 with TRBJ2-3; D gene ambiguous. This CDR3 comprises 13 residues. Germline V gene data show CDR1 as LGHDT and CDR2 as YNNKEL (reference sequence). The V end lost 1 base, the J end lost 3 bases, and 5 bases lay between the germline ends. CDR3 protein: CASSQVLTDTQYF. The CDR3 DNA reads TGTGCCAGCAGCCAAGTACTTACAGATACGCAGTATTTT.

This clonotype was observed many times. The chain employs TRBV5-1 and TRBJ1-1; 8 bases fit TRBD1. The trim removed 1 base at V and 8 bases at J, leaving 13 bases unmatched. In germline, CDR1 is SGHRS, CDR2 YFSETQ. The CDR3 contains 16 residues. CDR3 in amino acids: CASSLNHQGAVHEAFF. As DNA, the CDR3 is TGCGCCAGCAGCTTGAACCACCAGGGGGCTGTCCACGAAGCTTTCTTT.

This clonotype was detected ten times or more. V usage is TRBV4-2 and J usage is TRBJ2-3, with TRBD2 as a possible D gene (7 bases). With 5 bases removed from V and 6 bases from J, the gap between germline ends came to 21 bases. The CDR3 is 16 amino acids. CDR1 LGHNA and CDR2 YNFKEQ come from the germline V gene. The CDR3 sequence: CASSEQGGGPGDTQYF. The CDR3 DNA sequence: TGTGCCAGCAGCGAACAGGGAGGGGGTCCGGGGGATACGCAGTATTTT.

In this sample, this clonotype turned up many times. This sequence joins TRBV14 and TRBJ2-7; TRBD1 is a possible D gene (6 bases). Trimming stripped 4 bases from V and 2 bases from J, with 12 bases between. The CDR3 has 14 amino acids. Looked up from germline, CDR1 is SGHDN and CDR2 is FVKESK. CDR3 in DNA: TGTGCCAGCAGCCGTCAACAGGGCCCCTACGAGCAGTACTTC. It translates to CASSRQQGPYEQYF.

This chain uses TRBV6-5 with TRBJ2-7; 9 positions agree with TRBD2. In germline, CDR1 is MNHEY, CDR2 SVGAGI. The ends lost 0 bases at V and 3 bases at J; junction bases unmatched: 3. This CDR3 has 15 amino acids. The CDR3 region has the DNA TGTGCCAGCAGTTACTCAATAGCGGGGGTCTACGAGCAGTACGTC. Translating gives CASSYSIAGVYEQYV.

This clonotype has more than one count but fewer than ten. The CDR3: CSARDPQRDFGRETQYF. CDR3 sequence (DNA): TGCAGTGCTAGAGATCCCCAGCGGGACTTTGGGCGGGAGACCCAGTACTTC. The chain combines TRBV20-1 with TRBJ2-5; 7 bases agree with TRBD2. CDR1 DFQATT and CDR2 SNEGSKA come from the germline V gene (reference sequence). The CDR3 runs 17 residues. The trim removed 0 bases at V and 5 bases at J, leaving 15 bases unmatched.

This clonotype has only a few counts. The chain links TRBV10-3 to TRBJ2-3, with 7 bases fitting TRBD1. This CDR3 has 15 residues. The V gene end was trimmed by 4 bases and the J gene end by 0 bases; junction bases not matched to a gene: 4. Germline-derived CDR1 and CDR2 are ENHRY and SYGVKD. The CDR3 loop reads CAISGGGTSTDTQYF. The CDR3 coding sequence is TGTGCCATCAGTGGAGGGGGCACGAGCACAGATACGCAGTATTTT.

In this sample, this clonotype turned up a few times. V and J are TRBV10-3 and TRBJ2-6, with D unresolved. The CDR3 consists of 15 residues. V lost 0 bases and J lost 0, with 3 bases in between. Germline V gene lookup returns CDR1 ENHRY and CDR2 SYGVKD. CDR3 region: CAISESYSGANVLTF. In DNA, the CDR3 is TGTGCCATCAGTGAGTCGTACTCTGGGGCCAACGTCCTGACTTTC.

This clonotype appeared many times. This chain links TRBV5-1 with TRBJ2-5, with D perhaps assigned TRBD1 or TRBD2 (5 bases each). The CDR3 spans 14 residues. V lost 2 bases to trimming and J lost 5 bases, with 13 bases between them. In germline, CDR1 is SGHRS, CDR2 YFSETQ. The CDR3 protein is CASSFTRGEETQYF. As DNA, the CDR3 is TGCGCCAGCAGCTTTACAAGGGGAGAGGAGACCCAGTACTTC.

This clonotype was recorded at least ten times. This sequence joins TRBV28 and TRBJ1-6; D gene ambiguous. This CDR3 comprises 15 residues. CDR1 and CDR2 (germline): MDHEN, SYDVKM. The V end lost 5 bases, the J end lost 10 bases, and 18 bases lay between the germline ends. Written as DNA, the CDR3 is TGTGCCAGCAGTCCCGACCGGGTCATCAAATCACCCCTCCACTTT. This translates into CASSPDRVIKSPLHF.

The chain links TRBV4-1 to TRBJ1-5; weak D call: TRBD1 (6 bases). CDR1 MGHRA and CDR2 YSYEKL come from the germline V gene. This CDR3 comprises 15 residues. Trimming removed 0 bases from V and 1 base from J, with 7 bases in between. DNA of the CDR3: TGCGCCAGCAGCCAAGAAGGGGGGAGCAATCAGCCCCAGCATTTT. Protein sequence: CASSQEGGSNQPQHF.